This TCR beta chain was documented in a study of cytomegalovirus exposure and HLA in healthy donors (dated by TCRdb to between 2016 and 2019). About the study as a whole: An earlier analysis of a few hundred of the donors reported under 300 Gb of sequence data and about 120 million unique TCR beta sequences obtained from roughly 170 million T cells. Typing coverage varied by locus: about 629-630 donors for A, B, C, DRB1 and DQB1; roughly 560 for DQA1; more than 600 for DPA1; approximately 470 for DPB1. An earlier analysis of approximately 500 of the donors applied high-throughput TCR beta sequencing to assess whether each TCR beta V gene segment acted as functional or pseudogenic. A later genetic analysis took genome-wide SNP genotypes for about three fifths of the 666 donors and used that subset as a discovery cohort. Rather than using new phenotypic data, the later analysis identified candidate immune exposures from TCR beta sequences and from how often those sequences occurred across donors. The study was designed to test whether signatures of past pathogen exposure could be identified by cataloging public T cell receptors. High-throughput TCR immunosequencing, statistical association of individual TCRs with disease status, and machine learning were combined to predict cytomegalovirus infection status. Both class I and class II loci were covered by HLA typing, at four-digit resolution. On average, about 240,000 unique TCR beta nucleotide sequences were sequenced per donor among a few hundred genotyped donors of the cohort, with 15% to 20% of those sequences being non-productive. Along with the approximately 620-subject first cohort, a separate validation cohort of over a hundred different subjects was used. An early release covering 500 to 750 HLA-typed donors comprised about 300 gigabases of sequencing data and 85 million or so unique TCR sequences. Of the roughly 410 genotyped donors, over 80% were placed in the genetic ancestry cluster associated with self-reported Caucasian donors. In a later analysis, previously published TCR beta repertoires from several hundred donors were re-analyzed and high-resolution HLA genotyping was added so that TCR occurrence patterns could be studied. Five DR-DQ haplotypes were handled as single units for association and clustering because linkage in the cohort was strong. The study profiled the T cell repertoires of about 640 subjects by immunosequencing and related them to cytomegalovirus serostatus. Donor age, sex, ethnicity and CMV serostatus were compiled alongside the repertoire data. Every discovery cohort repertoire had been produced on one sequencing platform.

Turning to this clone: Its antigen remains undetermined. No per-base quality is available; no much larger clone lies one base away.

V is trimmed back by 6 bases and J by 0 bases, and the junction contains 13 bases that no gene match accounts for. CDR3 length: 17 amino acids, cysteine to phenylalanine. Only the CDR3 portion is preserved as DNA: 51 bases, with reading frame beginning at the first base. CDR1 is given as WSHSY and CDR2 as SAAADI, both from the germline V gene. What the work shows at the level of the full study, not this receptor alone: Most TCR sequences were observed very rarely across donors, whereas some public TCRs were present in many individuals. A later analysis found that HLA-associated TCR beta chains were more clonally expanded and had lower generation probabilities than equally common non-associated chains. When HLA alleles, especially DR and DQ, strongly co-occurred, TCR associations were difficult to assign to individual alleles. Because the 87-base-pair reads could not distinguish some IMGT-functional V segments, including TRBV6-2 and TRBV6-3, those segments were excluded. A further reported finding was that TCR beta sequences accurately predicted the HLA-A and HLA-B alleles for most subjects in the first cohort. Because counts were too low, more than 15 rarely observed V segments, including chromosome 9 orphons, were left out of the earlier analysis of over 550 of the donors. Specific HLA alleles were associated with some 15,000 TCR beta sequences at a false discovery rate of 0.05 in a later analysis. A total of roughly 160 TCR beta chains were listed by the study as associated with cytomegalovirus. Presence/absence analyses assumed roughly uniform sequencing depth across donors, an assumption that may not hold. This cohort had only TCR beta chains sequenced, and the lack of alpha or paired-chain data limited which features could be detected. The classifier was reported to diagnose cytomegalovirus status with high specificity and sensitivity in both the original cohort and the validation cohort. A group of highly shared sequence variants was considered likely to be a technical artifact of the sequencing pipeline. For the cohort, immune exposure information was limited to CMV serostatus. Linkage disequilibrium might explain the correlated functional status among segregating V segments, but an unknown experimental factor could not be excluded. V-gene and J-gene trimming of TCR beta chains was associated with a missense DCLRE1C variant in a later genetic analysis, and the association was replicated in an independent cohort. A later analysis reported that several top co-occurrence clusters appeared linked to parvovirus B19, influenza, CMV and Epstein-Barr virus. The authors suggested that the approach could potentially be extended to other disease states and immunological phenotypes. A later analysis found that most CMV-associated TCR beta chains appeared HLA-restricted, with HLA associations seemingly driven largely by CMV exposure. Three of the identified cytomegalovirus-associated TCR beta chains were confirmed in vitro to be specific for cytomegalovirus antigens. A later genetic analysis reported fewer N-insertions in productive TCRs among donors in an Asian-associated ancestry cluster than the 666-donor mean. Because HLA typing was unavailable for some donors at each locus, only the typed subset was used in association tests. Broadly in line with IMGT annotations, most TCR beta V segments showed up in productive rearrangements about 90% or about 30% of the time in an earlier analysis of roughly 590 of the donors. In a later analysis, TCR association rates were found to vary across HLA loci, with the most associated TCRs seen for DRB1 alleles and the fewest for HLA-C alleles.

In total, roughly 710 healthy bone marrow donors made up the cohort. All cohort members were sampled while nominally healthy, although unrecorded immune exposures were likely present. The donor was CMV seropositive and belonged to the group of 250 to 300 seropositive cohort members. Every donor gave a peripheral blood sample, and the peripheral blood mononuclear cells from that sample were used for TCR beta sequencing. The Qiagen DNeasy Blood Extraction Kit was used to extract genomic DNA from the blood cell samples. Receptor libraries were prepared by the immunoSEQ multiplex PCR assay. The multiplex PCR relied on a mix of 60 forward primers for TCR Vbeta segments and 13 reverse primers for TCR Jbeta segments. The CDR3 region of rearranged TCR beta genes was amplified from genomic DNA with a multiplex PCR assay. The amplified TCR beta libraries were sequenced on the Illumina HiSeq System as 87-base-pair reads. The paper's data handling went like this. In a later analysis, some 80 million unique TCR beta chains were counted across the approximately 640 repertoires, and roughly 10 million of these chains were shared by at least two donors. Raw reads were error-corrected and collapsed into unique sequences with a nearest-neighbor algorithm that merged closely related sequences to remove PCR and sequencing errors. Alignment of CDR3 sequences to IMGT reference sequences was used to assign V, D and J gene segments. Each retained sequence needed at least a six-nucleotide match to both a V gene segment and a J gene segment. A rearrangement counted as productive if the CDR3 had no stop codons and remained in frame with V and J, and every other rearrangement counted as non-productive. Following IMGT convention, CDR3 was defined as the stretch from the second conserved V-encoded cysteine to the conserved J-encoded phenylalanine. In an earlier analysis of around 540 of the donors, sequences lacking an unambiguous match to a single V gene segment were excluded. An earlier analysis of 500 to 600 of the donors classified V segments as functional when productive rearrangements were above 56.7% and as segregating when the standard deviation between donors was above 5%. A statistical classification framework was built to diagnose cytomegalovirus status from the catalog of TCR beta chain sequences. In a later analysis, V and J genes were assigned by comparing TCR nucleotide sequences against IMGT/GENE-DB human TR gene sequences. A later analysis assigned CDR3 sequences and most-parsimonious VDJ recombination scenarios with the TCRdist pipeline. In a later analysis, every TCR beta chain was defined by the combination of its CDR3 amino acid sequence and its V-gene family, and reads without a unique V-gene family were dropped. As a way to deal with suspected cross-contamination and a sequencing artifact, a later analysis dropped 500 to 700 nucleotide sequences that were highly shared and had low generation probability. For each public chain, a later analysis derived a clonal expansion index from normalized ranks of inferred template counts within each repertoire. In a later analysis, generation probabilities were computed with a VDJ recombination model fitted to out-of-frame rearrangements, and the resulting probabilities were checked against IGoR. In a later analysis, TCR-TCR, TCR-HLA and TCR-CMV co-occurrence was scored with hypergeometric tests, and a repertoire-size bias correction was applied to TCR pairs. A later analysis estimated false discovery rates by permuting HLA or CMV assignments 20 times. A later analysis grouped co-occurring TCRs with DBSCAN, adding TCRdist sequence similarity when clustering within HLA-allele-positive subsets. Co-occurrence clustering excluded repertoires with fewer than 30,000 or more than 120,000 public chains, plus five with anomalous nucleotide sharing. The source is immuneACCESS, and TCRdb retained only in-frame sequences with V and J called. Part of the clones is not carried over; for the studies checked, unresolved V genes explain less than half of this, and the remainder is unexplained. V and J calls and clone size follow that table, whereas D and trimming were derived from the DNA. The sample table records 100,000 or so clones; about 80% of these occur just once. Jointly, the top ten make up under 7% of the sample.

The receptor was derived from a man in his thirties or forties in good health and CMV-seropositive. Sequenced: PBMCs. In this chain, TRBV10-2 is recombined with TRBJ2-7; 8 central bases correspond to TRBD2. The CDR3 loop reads CASRGRGGALSSYEQYF. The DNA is TGCGCCAGCAGGGGCCGGGGGGGGGCCCTGAGCTCCTACGAGCAGTACTTC.